This T cell receptor beta chain was captured by sequencing in a study of blood T cell repertoires in COVID-19. In the study overall: Nucleic acid was either cDNA or gDNA, and it came from T cells, B-cell-depleted T cells, or PBMCs.

Using immunoSEQ multiplex PCR, the repertoire was profiled, and TCRdb retains in-frame clones only, with some absent. The repertoire includes about 280,000 clones, roughly 85% of them detected once, and 5% to 6.5% sits in the top ten. The sample comprised peripheral blood. The sequence came from a middle-aged man with active or convalescent COVID-19.

CDR3 loop: CASSYGWPNYGYTF. The CDR3 nucleotides are TGTGCCAGCAGTTACGGTTGGCCAAACTATGGCTACACCTTC. V and J are TRBV6-5 and TRBJ1-2; D unclear. The CDR3 is made up of 14 amino acids. The V gene's germline CDR1 is MNHEY and CDR2 SVGAGI. V lost 2 bases, J lost 2 bases, and 9 bases lay in between.